This entry concerns a single T cell receptor (beta chain). What it binds is unknown. This PCR relied on a set of 60 Vbeta primers and 13 Jbeta primers. Using immunoSEQ multiplex PCR, the repertoire was profiled, and TCRdb retains in-frame clones only, with some absent. The data show 120,000 or so clones, just over 75% seen once. V was pared by 5 bases and J by 2 bases, with 4 bases of the junction left unmatched. The CDR3 sequence is 15 residues long. Germline V CDR1 and CDR2: LNHDA, SQIVND (reference sequence). The data stem from a study of cytomegalovirus exposure and HLA in healthy donors. The study's findings and limits: It is likely that the observed cluster of highly shared sequence variants was a sequencing artifact.

Input material: PBMCs. The sequence came from a man younger than 40 in good health and CMV-seropositive. The chain links TRBV19 to TRBJ2-7; 12 nucleotides line up with TRBD1. The CDR3 DNA follows: TGTGCCAGTAGTTTCCGGGACAGGGGGCCCTACGAGCAGTACTTC. This translates into CASSFRDRGPYEQYF.